The next 18 T cell receptor beta chains were all read from a single sample in a study of response to subunit inactivated influenza vaccine. Using its own MiXCR run on the RT-PCR reads, TCRdb lists one record per CDR3 protein. This table holds approximately 500,000 distinct CDR3 sequences, approximately 20% found once. These same records also appear under a second study, on T cells expressing NK-cell markers. This second report adds: The authors generated TCR beta cDNA through 5'RACE template switching with UMIs.

This sample comprised CD4+ T cells sorted from PBMCs, obtained about 12 days after vaccination. These receptors originate from a man in his fifties who received an inactivated influenza vaccine.

This clonotype was seen only a few times. The chain uses TRBV14 and TRBJ2-2; 7 nucleotides agree with TRBD1. The trim removed 2 bases at V and 4 bases at J, leaving 10 bases unmatched. CDR3 length: 17 amino acids. From germline, CDR1 is SGHDN and CDR2 FVKESK. The CDR3 DNA reads as TGTGCCAGCAGCCAACTTCGCCAGGGGGTTGGCACCGGGGAGCTGTTTTTT. Its protein product is CASSQLRQGVGTGELFF.

The chain uses TRBV7-3 and TRBJ2-7; 9 bases fit TRBD2. CDR1 and CDR2 from the germline V gene are SGHTA and FQGTGA. V was pared by 5 bases and J by 0 bases, with 5 bases of the junction left unmatched. This CDR3 is 15 amino acids long. CDR3 in amino acids: CASSAYSGSSYEQYF. The CDR3 DNA is TGTGCCAGCAGCGCCTATAGCGGGAGCTCCTACGAGCAGTACTTC.

In its sample, this clonotype was seen a few times. V and J are TRBV5-1 and TRBJ2-7; perhaps TRBD1 as D (6 bases). The CDR3 spans 14 residues. Trimming shortened V by 4 bases and J by 2 bases, and 13 bases separated the two germline ends. CDR1 is SGHRS, CDR2 YFSETQ, per germline. CDR3 sequence: CASSVDRGTYEQYF. Here the CDR3 DNA reads TGCGCCAGCAGCGTGGACAGAGGGACCTACGAGCAGTACTTC. The whole variable domain, filled in from reference TRBV5-1 and TRBJ2-7, reads KAGVTQTPRYLIKTRGQQVTLSCSPISGHRSVSWYQQTPGQGLQFLFEYFSETQRNKGNFPGRFSGRQFSNSRSEMNVSTLELGDSALYLCASSVDRGTYEQYFGPGTRLTVT.

The chain has TRBV5-1 and TRBJ1-4; 7 bases are a match to TRBD1. Germline-derived CDR1 and CDR2 are SGHRS and YFSETQ. This CDR3 spans 15 amino acids. V lost 3 bases and J lost 1; bases outside the gene matches: 3. This CDR3 is CASSSYRGTNEKLFF. CDR3 nucleotides: TGCGCCAGCAGCTCGTACAGGGGAACTAATGAAAAACTGTTTTTT.

The rearrangement links TRBV6-5 to TRBJ2-7, with D tentatively TRBD1 (5 bases). There are 15 residues in the CDR3. CDR1 and CDR2 from the germline V gene are MNHEY and SVGAGI. V was clipped by 4 bases and J by 0 bases, with 13 bases between them. In DNA, the CDR3 is TGTGCCAGCAGTTCCAGGGTCATGAGCTCCTACGAGCAGTACTTC. Translating it yields CASSSRVMSSYEQYF.

The chain has TRBV28 and TRBJ2-7; D may be TRBD1 (6 bases). CDR1 MDHEN and CDR2 SYDVKM come from the germline V gene. The ends were cut back, 2 bases at V and 2 bases at J, with 16 bases in the middle. This CDR3 is 16 amino acids long. CDR3 loop: CASSLPSGGPTYEQYF. For the CDR3, the DNA is TGTGCCAGCAGTTTACCATCTGGGGGCCCGACCTACGAGCAGTACTTC.

This clonotype occurred a few times. The gene calls are TRBV20-1 and TRBJ2-7; D is ambiguous. This CDR3 comprises 13 residues. Germline V CDR1 and CDR2: DFQATT, SNEGSKA (reference sequence). V was trimmed by 7 bases and J by 0 bases, leaving 13 bases between them. CDR3 in amino acids: CSGVRSNSYEQYF. CDR3 in DNA: TGCAGTGGAGTCAGGAGCAACTCCTACGAGCAGTACTTC.

The V gene is TRBV5-1, the J gene TRBJ2-5, with TRBD1 as a possible D gene (5 bases). There are 14 residues in the CDR3. Trimming shortened V by 4 bases and J by 1 base, and 11 bases separated the two germline ends. CDR1 is SGHRS, CDR2 YFSETQ, per germline. This CDR3 is CASSTTVTQETQYF. CDR3 nucleotide sequence: TGCGCCAGCAGCACGACAGTGACCCAAGAGACCCAGTACTTC.

This clonotype was seen a few times. The V and J genes are TRBV10-3 and TRBJ2-7, with D possibly being TRBD1 (5 bases). The CDR3 is made up of 18 amino acids. CDR1 and CDR2 from the germline V gene are ENHRY and SYGVKD. V lost 0 bases to trimming and J lost 0 bases, with 18 bases between them. The DNA for the CDR3 is TGTGCCATCAGTGAGTCTTCCTTGGGGCAGGGCCGCTCCTACGAGCAGTACTTC. Protein product: CAISESSLGQGRSYEQYF.

This clonotype was seen only a few times. V usage is TRBV11-2 and J usage is TRBJ2-1; TRBD2 agrees at 12 bases. The CDR3 contains 15 residues. CDR1 and CDR2 from the germline V gene are SGHAT and FQNNGV. The trim removed 5 bases at V and 5 bases at J, leaving 4 bases unmatched. CDR3 loop: CASSTSGGPHNEQFF. The CDR3 coding sequence is TGTGCCAGCAGCACTAGCGGGGGGCCCCACAATGAGCAGTTCTTC.

The sample holds a few counts of this clonotype. V gene TRBV2 combines with J gene TRBJ2-2; a weak D match, TRBD2 (6 bases). Trimming took 7 bases from V and 4 from J, leaving 10 bases between them. The CDR3 is made up of 13 amino acids. Germline CDR1 reads SNHLY; CDR2 reads FYNNEI. As DNA, the CDR3 is TGTGCCAGCAAGGGGAGGTTCACCGGGGAGCTGTTTTTT. Its protein is CASKGRFTGELFF.

This clonotype was counted a few times. The rearrangement links TRBV4-2 to TRBJ2-5; TRBD2 agrees at 9 bases. J was trimmed by 4 bases and V by 0 bases; bases with no gene match: 3. Germline V gene sequence: CDR1 LGHNA, CDR2 YNFKEQ. This CDR3 contains 15 residues. The CDR3 DNA follows: TGTGCCAGCAGCCAAGATGAACTAGCGGGAGAGACCCAGTACTTC. Protein product: CASSQDELAGETQYF.

This clonotype has more than one count but fewer than ten. The CDR3 reads CAISTMIADTQYF. The CDR3 DNA is TGTGCCATCAGTACGATGATTGCAGATACGCAGTATTTT. The gene calls are TRBV10-3 and TRBJ2-3, with D hard to call. CDR3 length: 13 residues. V was cut by 5 bases and J by 4 bases, with 10 bases left in between. Germline CDR1 reads ENHRY; CDR2 reads SYGVKD.

This sequence joins TRBV20-1 and TRBJ2-3; 8 nucleotides agree with TRBD2. The length of the CDR3 is 17 residues. Germline CDR1 is DFQATT and CDR2 is SNEGSKA (reference sequence). J gave up 0 bases and V 5 bases, and 13 bases lay outside the gene matches. CDR3 loop: CSAPPGGSSGSTDTQYF. The DNA of the CDR3 is TGCAGTGCTCCTCCTGGCGGGTCTAGCGGGAGCACAGATACGCAGTATTTT.

The genes are TRBV4-1 and TRBJ2-3; perhaps TRBD1 as D (6 bases). This CDR3 has 14 amino acids. V was cut by 4 bases and J by 4 bases, with 12 bases left in between. From germline, CDR1 is MGHRA and CDR2 YSYEKL. The CDR3 spells CASSRSAGADTQYF. CDR3 bases: TGCGCCAGCAGCCGTTCGGCAGGGGCAGATACGCAGTATTTT.

J is TRBJ1-3 and V is TRBV10-3; no reliable D call. CDR3 length equals 11 residues. CDR1 and CDR2 (germline): ENHRY, SYGVKD. V lost 5 bases to trimming and J lost 1 base, with 0 bases between them. CDR3 sequence: CAISSGNTIYF. The CDR3, as DNA: TGTGCCATCAGTTCTGGAAACACCATATATTTT.

V and J are TRBV6-2 or TRBV6-3 and TRBJ2-2; D remains ambiguous. V gave up 2 bases and J gave up 4 bases, with 11 bases separating them. Germline CDR1 reads MNHEY; CDR2 reads SVGEGT. There are 15 residues in the CDR3. CDR3 sequence: CASSYTARRTGELFF. The CDR3 nucleotides read TGTGCCAGCAGTTACACAGCGAGACGCACCGGGGAGCTGTTTTTT.

The chain combines TRBV10-3 with TRBJ2-7, with D tentatively TRBD1 or TRBD2 (5 bases each). V gave up 6 bases and J gave up 7 bases, with 16 bases separating them. Germline V gene data show CDR1 as ENHRY and CDR2 as SYGVKD. The CDR3 runs to 13 residues. CDR3 loop: CAISMGPPKEQYF. The CDR3 DNA sequence: TGTGCCATCAGCATGGGACCACCTAAGGAGCAGTACTTC.